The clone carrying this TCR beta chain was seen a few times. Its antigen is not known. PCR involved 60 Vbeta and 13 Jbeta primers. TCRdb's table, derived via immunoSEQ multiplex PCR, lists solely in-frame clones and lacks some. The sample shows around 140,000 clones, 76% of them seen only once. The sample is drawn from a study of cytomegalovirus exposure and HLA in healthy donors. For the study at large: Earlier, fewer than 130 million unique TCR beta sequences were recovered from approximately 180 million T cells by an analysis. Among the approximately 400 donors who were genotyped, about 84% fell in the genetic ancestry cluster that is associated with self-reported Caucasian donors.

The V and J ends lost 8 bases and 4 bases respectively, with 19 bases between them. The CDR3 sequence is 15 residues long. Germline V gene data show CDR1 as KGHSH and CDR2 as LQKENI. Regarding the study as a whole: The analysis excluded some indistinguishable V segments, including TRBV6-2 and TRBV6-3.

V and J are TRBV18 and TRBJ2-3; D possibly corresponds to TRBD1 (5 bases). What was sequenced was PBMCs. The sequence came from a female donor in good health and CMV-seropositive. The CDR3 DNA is TGTGCCAGCCTCCCCGGCAGGGCAAGGGCAGATACGCAGTATTTT. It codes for CASLPGRARADTQYF.